These T cell receptor beta chains were read from a single sample in a study of T cells in Graves' hyperthyroidism and ophthalmopathy. From the multiplex PCR reads, TCRdb called clonotypes with MiXCR, one entry per CDR3 protein. This table has around 500,000 distinct CDR3 sequences, around 15% appearing once. Input material: blood. The receptors here all came from a middle-aged woman with Graves' hyperthyroidism. CDR3s include the opening cysteine and the closing phenylalanine or tryptophan. D genes are given only for firm matches. Some rows mark clone size as missing; the rest say once, few, many or name a class of expanded clone.

CDR3 DNA	CDR3 protein	V gene	J gene	CDR3 length	D gene	clone size
TGTGCCAGCAGCTTGTTCTCCGACACCGGGGAGCTGTTTTTT	CASSLFSDTGELFF	TRBV7-3	TRBJ2-2	14	-	few
TGTGCCAGCAGCCCATCGGACACCTCTAACTATGGCTACACCTTC	CASSPSDTSNYGYTF	TRBV4-2	TRBJ1-2	15	-	few
TGTGCCAGCAGTGAAATACAGGGGGCGAGCTCCTACAATGAGCAGTTCTTC	CASSEIQGASSYNEQFF	TRBV6-1	TRBJ2-1	17	TRBD1	many
TGTGCCAGCAGCCAAGTCCGTGGGAATTGGGGCTACACCTTC	CASSQVRGNWGYTF	TRBV14	TRBJ1-2	14	-	many
TGTGCCAGCAGCCAAGGGGGGAGCCAATCCCCCTACAATGAGCAGTTCTTC	CASSQGGSQSPYNEQFF	TRBV4-2	TRBJ2-1	17	-	-
TGCAGTGCTTCCGGGACTAGCGGGAGGGGAGCCCAGTTCTTC	CSASGTSGRGAQFF	TRBV20-1	TRBJ2-1	14	TRBD2	-
TGTGCCAGCAGGAGCCAGGGGGTTCTGACAGATACGCAGTATTTT	CASRSQGVLTDTQYF	TRBV6-1	TRBJ2-3	15	TRBD1	few
TGTGCCAGCAGTTCGTTAAGGCTAGAGACCCAGTACTTC	CASSSLRLETQYF	TRBV27	TRBJ2-5	13	-	-
TGTGCCAGCAGTTCACCCTTTTCACTGGGCAATGAGCAGTTCTTC	CASSSPFSLGNEQFF	TRBV27	TRBJ2-1	15	-	-
TGTGCCAGCAGGACGGCTGGCTCATACAATGAGCAGTTCTTC	CASRTAGSYNEQFF	TRBV28	TRBJ2-1	14	-	few
TGTGCCACAAGCTCGGCTAGCGGGAGCGATGAGCAGTTCTTC	CATSSASGSDEQFF	TRBV15	TRBJ2-1	14	TRBD2	-
TGTGCCAGCAGCGTAGCCCCAATAAGTTACAATGAGCAGTTCTTC	CASSVAPISYNEQFF	TRBV9	TRBJ2-1	15	-	-
TGTGCCAGCAGCCTCGGGACAGGGGGAAACACCATATATTTT	CASSLGTGGNTIYF	TRBV28	TRBJ1-3	14	TRBD1	many
TGTGCCAGCAGCTCCGGACAGGCGGAAAATCAGCCCCAGCATTTT	CASSSGQAENQPQHF	TRBV11-2	TRBJ1-5	15	TRBD1	few
TGTGCCAGCAGTTACCCAACAGGGGTGAACACTGAAGCTTTCTTT	CASSYPTGVNTEAFF	TRBV28	TRBJ1-1	15	TRBD1	many
TGTGCCAGCAGTTTCGGGGGCACCGCGAACACCGGGGAGCTGTTTTTT	CASSFGGTANTGELFF	TRBV27	TRBJ2-2	16	-	few
TGTGCCAGCAGTTACCGGGCGGGAGGAGAGACCCAGTACTTC	CASSYRAGGETQYF	TRBV6-2/TRBV6-3	TRBJ2-5	14	TRBD2	many
TGCGCCAGCAGCCAAGATTCGGGAGGGCCTTACGAGCAGTACTTC	CASSQDSGGPYEQYF	TRBV4-1	TRBJ2-7	15	TRBD2	few
TGTGCCAGCTCACCGTCCGAGGGCTCTGGAAACACCATATATTTT	CASSPSEGSGNTIYF	TRBV18	TRBJ1-3	15	-	-
TGTGCCAGCAGCCCTGACCCTAGCTACGAGCAGTACTTC	CASSPDPSYEQYF	TRBV14	TRBJ2-7	13	-	many
TGTGCCAGCAGTCGCCCCGGGACTCTCTACGAGCAGTACTTC	CASSRPGTLYEQYF	TRBV11-2	TRBJ2-7	14	-	-
TGTGCCAGTTACAGGGGGCGGCGCGAAAAACTGTTTTTT	CASYRGRREKLFF	TRBV2	TRBJ1-4	13	TRBD1	few
TGTGCCAGCAGCCCTAGGGCAGATTACGAGCAGTACTTC	CASSPRADYEQYF	TRBV11-2	TRBJ2-7	13	-	many
TGCAGTGCTAGTAAGCCGGGGGAAAACGAGCAGTACTTC	CSASKPGENEQYF	TRBV20-1	TRBJ2-7	13	-	many
TGCGCCAGCAGCTGGACAGCGCAGGATAATGAAAAACTGTTTTTT	CASSWTAQDNEKLFF	TRBV5-1	TRBJ1-4	15	-	many
TGTGCCAGCAGCTTAGTAGGGGCTAGCTCGGTCGAGCAGTACTTC	CASSLVGASSVEQYF	TRBV7-2	TRBJ2-7	15	-	-